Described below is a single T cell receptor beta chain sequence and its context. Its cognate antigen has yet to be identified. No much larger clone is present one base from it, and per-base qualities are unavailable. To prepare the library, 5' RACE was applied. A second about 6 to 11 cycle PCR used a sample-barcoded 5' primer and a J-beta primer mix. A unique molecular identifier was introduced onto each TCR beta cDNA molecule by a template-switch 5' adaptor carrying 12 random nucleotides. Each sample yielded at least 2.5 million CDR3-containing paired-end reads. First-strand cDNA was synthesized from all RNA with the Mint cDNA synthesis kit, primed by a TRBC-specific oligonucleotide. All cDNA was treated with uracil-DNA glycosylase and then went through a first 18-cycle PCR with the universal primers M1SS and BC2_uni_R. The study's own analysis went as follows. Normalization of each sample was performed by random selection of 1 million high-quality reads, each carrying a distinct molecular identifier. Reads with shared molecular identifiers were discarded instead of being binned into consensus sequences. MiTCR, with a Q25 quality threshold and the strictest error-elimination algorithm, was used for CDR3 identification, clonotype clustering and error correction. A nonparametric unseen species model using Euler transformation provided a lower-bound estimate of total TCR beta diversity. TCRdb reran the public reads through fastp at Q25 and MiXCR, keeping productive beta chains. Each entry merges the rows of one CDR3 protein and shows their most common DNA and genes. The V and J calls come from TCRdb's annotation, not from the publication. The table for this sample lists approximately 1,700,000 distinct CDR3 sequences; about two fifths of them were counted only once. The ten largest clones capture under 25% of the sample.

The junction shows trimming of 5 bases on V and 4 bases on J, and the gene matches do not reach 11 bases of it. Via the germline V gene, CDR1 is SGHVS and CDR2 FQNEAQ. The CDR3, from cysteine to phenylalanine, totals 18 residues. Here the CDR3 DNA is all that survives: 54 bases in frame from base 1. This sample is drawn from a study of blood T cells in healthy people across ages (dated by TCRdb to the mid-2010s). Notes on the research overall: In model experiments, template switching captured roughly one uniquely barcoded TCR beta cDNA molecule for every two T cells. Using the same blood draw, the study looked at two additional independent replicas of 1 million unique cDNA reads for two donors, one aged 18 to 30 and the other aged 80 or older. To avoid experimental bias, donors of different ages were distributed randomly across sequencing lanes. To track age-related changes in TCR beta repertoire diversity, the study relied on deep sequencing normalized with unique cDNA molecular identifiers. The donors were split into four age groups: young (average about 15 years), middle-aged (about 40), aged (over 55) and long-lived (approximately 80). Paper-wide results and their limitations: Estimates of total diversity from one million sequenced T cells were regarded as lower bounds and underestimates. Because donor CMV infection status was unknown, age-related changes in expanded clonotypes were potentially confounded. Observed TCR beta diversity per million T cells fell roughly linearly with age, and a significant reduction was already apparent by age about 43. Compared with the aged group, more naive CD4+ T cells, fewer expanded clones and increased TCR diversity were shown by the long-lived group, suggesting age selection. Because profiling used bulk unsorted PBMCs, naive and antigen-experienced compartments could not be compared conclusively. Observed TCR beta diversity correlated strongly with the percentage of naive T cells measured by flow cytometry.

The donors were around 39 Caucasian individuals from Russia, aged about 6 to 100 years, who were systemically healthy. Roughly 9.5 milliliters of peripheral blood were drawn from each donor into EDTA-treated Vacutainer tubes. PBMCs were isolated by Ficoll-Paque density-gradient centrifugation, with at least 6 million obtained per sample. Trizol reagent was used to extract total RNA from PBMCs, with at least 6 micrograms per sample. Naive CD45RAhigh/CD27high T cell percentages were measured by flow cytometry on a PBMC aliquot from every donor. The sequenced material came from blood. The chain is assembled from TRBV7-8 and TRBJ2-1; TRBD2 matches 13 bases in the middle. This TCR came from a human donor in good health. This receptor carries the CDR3 CASSAGLAGNLLYNEQFF. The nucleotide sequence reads TGTGCCAGCAGCGCGGGACTAGCGGGGAATTTATTATACAATGAGCAGTTCTTC.